This T cell receptor beta chain originates from a study of blood T cell repertoires in COVID-19. Background on the study: Samples taken during acute and convalescent COVID-19 were collected in the United States, Italy and Spain. From T cells, B-cell-depleted T cells, or PBMCs came the material, which was cDNA or gDNA.

Authors' analysis steps: Amplification of reference gene primers was used by the study to estimate nucleated cell counts. Produced via immunoSEQ multiplex PCR; TCRdb's table is partial and in-frame only. The D gene and trimming were derived from the DNA, and the V and J assignments and clone size from that table. The sample lists some 150,000 clones, about 89% occurring once. Sequencing was carried out using peripheral blood. The clonotype was recovered from a man aged 45-65 years with acute or convalescent COVID-19.

In nucleotides, the CDR3 is TGTGCCAGCAGCCCAAGCAGGACAGGCCTAGCCAAAAACATTCAGTACTTC. Its protein product is CASSPSRTGLAKNIQYF. J is TRBJ2-4 and V is TRBV4-2; 7 bases match TRBD1. Germline V gene lookup returns CDR1 LGHNA and CDR2 YNFKEQ. The CDR3 length is 17 residues. The J segment lost 0 bases and the V segment lost 4 bases, leaving 9 bases of the junction unmatched.